A selection of T cell receptor beta chains follows, all from one sample in a study of blood T cell repertoires in COVID-19. Data came from immunoSEQ multiplex PCR; TCRdb stores just in-frame clones and leaves some out. The data hold over 60,000 clones, with 65% to 90% observed a single time. Sequencing was carried out using peripheral blood. The receptors stem from a man between 45 and 60 years old with COVID-19, enrolled during active disease. CDR3s leave out the opening cysteine and the closing phenylalanine or tryptophan.

J gene: TRBJ1-1; V gene: TRBV10-3; CDR3 protein: AASQGAPTEAF
J gene: TRBJ1-1; V gene: TRBV7-2; CDR3 protein: ASSGQQNTEAF
J gene: TRBJ2-7; V gene: TRBV5-1; CDR3 protein: ASSPRGQGSYEQY
J gene: TRBJ2-7; V gene: TRBV29-1; CDR3 protein: SVRTSGDSYEQY
J gene: TRBJ2-5; V gene: TRBV28; CDR3 protein: ASSLGGGETQY
J gene: TRBJ1-3; V gene: TRBV7-9; CDR3 protein: ASSAGQASGNTIY
J gene: TRBJ1-1; V gene: TRBV27; CDR3 protein: ASSPLSRVGTEAF
J gene: TRBJ2-5; V gene: TRBV11-3; CDR3 protein: ASSPGTEETQY
J gene: TRBJ2-1; V gene: TRBV7-2; CDR3 protein: ASSSRGGAARYNEQF
J gene: TRBJ2-1; V gene: TRBV6-1; CDR3 protein: ASSEVGGTHNEQF
J gene: TRBJ1-2; V gene: TRBV29-1; CDR3 protein: SVGGWDRSYT
J gene: TRBJ2-2; V gene: TRBV4-2; CDR3 protein: ASSHIAGGTGELF
J gene: TRBJ2-1; V gene: TRBV6-1; CDR3 protein: ASSEALAGAGYNEQF
J gene: TRBJ1-2; V gene: TRBV2; CDR3 protein: ASRHRDYT
J gene: TRBJ1-2; V gene: TRBV6-5; CDR3 protein: ASSRTGGSYGYT
J gene: TRBJ1-2; V gene: TRBV6-5; CDR3 protein: ASMVRDRQYGYT
J gene: TRBJ2-3; V gene: TRBV7-3; CDR3 protein: ASCLAGGRTDTQY
J gene: TRBJ2-3; V gene: TRBV29-1; CDR3 protein: SVESAVYTDTQY
J gene: TRBJ2-7; V gene: TRBV6-7; CDR3 protein: ASSSPGQLECEQY
J gene: TRBJ2-2; V gene: TRBV27; CDR3 protein: ASSLFPSFGLAGGIGELF
J gene: TRBJ2-7; V gene: TRBV9; CDR3 protein: ASSVEQVQQY
J gene: TRBJ1-4; V gene: TRBV19; CDR3 protein: ASRTGGAGGEKLF
J gene: TRBJ1-2; V gene: TRBV21-1; CDR3 protein: AKGVNYGYT
J gene: TRBJ2-7; V gene: TRBV10-3; CDR3 protein: AISGQGGDEQY
J gene: TRBJ2-7; V gene: TRBV5-4; CDR3 protein: ASTQTGTGVVY
J gene: TRBJ2-6; V gene: TRBV19; CDR3 protein: ASSTGGGSGANVLT
J gene: TRBJ2-7; V gene: TRBV11-2; CDR3 protein: ASSPQGLSYEQY
J gene: TRBJ2-7; V gene: TRBV30; CDR3 protein: AWSVRLAGGPLEQY
J gene: TRBJ2-1; V gene: TRBV28; CDR3 protein: ASRRGGPTELGL
J gene: TRBJ2-7; V gene: TRBV14; CDR3 protein: ASSLGTGQLREQY
J gene: TRBJ2-6; V gene: TRBV11-2; CDR3 protein: ASSLVAGGPGANVLT
J gene: TRBJ2-2; V gene: TRBV2; CDR3 protein: ASTLTQATNTGELF
J gene: TRBJ2-4; V gene: TRBV19; CDR3 protein: ASSIQALAKNIQY
J gene: TRBJ1-2; V gene: TRBV4-1; CDR3 protein: ASSQGTGVGYT
J gene: TRBJ2-1; V gene: TRBV18; CDR3 protein: ASSPPSGRFIEQF
J gene: TRBJ1-1; V gene: TRBV27; CDR3 protein: ASSAFRVGNTEAF
J gene: TRBJ2-1; V gene: TRBV19; CDR3 protein: ASSIPGGFSYNEQF
J gene: TRBJ2-3; V gene: TRBV28; CDR3 protein: ASSLVTGGRVDTQY
J gene: TRBJ2-1; V gene: TRBV18; CDR3 protein: ASSPLPSGSTHEQF
J gene: TRBJ2-7; V gene: TRBV7-2; CDR3 protein: ASSLASSGNLYEQY
J gene: TRBJ2-7; V gene: TRBV27; CDR3 protein: ASSFAPLGERYEQY
J gene: TRBJ1-5; V gene: TRBV18; CDR3 protein: ASSPQGLQPQH
J gene: TRBJ2-2; V gene: TRBV19; CDR3 protein: ASRTGSRLAGELF
J gene: TRBJ1-5; V gene: TRBV2; CDR3 protein: ASSNRDQPQH
J gene: TRBJ2-7; V gene: TRBV19; CDR3 protein: ASSLVADYEQY